Listed here are 14 T cell receptor beta chains from one sample, sequenced in a study of CD8 T cells in ankylosing spondylitis. TCRdb recomputed calls from the 5' RACE reads with MiXCR, one row per CDR3 protein. The sample includes 500,000 to 650,000 distinct CDR3 sequences, approximately 5.3% of them seen just once. Study-wide results and limits: Ankylosing spondylitis blood appeared to be characterized by a TCR beta motif of eight or nine highly homologous variants.

Antigens for these TCRs are unknown. Sequencing input: blood, either unsorted or a sorted T cell fraction (not recorded which). The origin of the receptors is a male donor with ankylosing spondylitis.

This clonotype was detected many times. The rearrangement links TRBV4-3 to TRBJ1-1; TRBD1 matches 8 bases. The CDR3 contains 14 residues. The germline V gene has CDR1 LGHNA and CDR2 YSLEER. J gave up 13 bases and V 0 bases, and 10 bases lay outside the gene matches. As DNA, the CDR3 is TGCGCCAGCAGCCAAGACTTACGGACAGGGACCCTTTTCTTT. It encodes CASSQDLRTGTLFF.

This clonotype was recorded many times. This rearrangement joins TRBV6-5 to TRBJ1-5; 7 nucleotides match TRBD1. V gave up 2 bases and J gave up 6 bases; unmatched junction bases: 1. Germline CDR1 and CDR2: MNHEY and SVGAGI. The CDR3 runs 13 residues. CDR3 bases: TGTGCCAGCAGTTACGACAGGGTTCAGCCCCAGCATTTT. The encoded protein is CASSYDRVQPQHF.

This clonotype was seen ten or more times. This sequence joins TRBV5-1 and TRBJ2-7, with 10 bases aligning to TRBD2. The V gene end was trimmed by 6 bases and the J gene end by 4 bases; junction bases not matched to a gene: 13. Germline V gene lookup returns CDR1 SGHRS and CDR2 YFSETQ. The CDR3 is 16 residues long. This CDR3 is CASNIASGSRRYEQYF. The CDR3, as DNA: TGCGCCAGCAATATCGCTAGCGGGAGTCGGAGGTACGAGCAGTACTTC.

This clonotype was counted many times. The chain combines TRBV5-1 with TRBJ2-5; possibly TRBD1 for D (6 bases). The V end lost 4 bases, the J end lost 2 bases, and 6 bases lay between the germline ends. The CDR3 consists of 12 residues. Germline assignment: CDR1 SGHRS and CDR2 YFSETQ. The CDR3 DNA reads TGCGCCAGCAGCGGACAGCAAGAGACCCAGTACTTC. This codes for CASSGQQETQYF.

In its sample, this clonotype was seen many times. The rearrangement uses TRBV18 and TRBJ2-3, with D perhaps TRBD1 (6 bases). There are 14 residues in the CDR3. Germline assignment: CDR1 KGHSH and CDR2 LQKENI. The V gene lost 5 bases and the J gene lost 4 bases, with 13 bases spanning the gap. The CDR3 region is CASSTYRAPDTQYF. In nucleotides, the CDR3 is TGTGCCAGCTCAACGTACAGGGCCCCAGATACGCAGTATTTT.

This clonotype was picked up many times. The chain combines TRBV5-6 with TRBJ1-2, with a possible D match to TRBD1 (5 bases). V lost 4 bases to trimming and J lost 4 bases, with 11 bases between them. Germline V gene lookup returns CDR1 SGHDT and CDR2 YYEEEE. CDR3 size: 13 residues. The CDR3 DNA is TGTGCCAGCAGCAAGGGGATAGCCTATGGCTACACCTTC. This encodes CASSKGIAYGYTF.

The chain joins TRBV12-5 to TRBJ2-1; tentatively, D is TRBD2 (6 bases). CDR1 is LGHNT and CDR2 is FRNRAP in the germline V gene. The V gene lost 1 base and the J gene lost 10 bases, with 8 bases spanning the gap. This CDR3 has 12 residues. The CDR3 sequence is CASGLAGREQFF. As DNA, the CDR3 is TGTGCTAGTGGTTTGGCTGGGAGGGAGCAGTTCTTC.

This clonotype was counted at least ten times. This chain joins TRBV20-1 and TRBJ2-3, with a possible D match to TRBD1 (5 bases). The CDR3 has 13 residues. The V gene lost 5 bases and the J gene lost 6 bases, with 15 bases spanning the gap. Looked up from germline, CDR1 is DFQATT and CDR2 is SNEGSKA (reference sequence). CDR3 sequence: CSAARQPLDTQYF. CDR3 coding DNA: TGCAGTGCTGCTCGACAGCCGCTGGATACGCAGTATTTT.

The table lists this clonotype with many counts. This chain connects TRBV29-1 to TRBJ2-5; 11 bases are shared with TRBD1. V gave up 7 bases and J gave up 1 base; unmatched junction bases: 2. Per the germline V gene, CDR1 is SQVTM and CDR2 is ANQGSEA. CDR3 size: 13 residues. The CDR3 region has the DNA TGCAGCGCTGGACAGGGGGCCCAAGAGACCCAGTACTTC. This codes for CSAGQGAQETQYF.

This clonotype came up many times. DNA for the CDR3: TGTGCCAGCAGCCCATGGGGGACCACAGATACGCAGTATTTT. Translating it yields CASSPWGTTDTQYF. The V and J genes are TRBV3-1 and TRBJ2-3, with D perhaps matching TRBD1 or TRBD2 (5 bases each). Between the trimmed V and J ends, which lost 4 bases and 2 bases, there was a span of 10 bases. Per germline, CDR1 LGHDT and CDR2 YNNKEL (reference sequence). There are 14 residues in the CDR3.

This clonotype has only a few counts. The chain joins TRBV7-8 to TRBJ1-5; unclear D gene. This CDR3 has 13 amino acids. Germline V gene sequence: CDR1 SGHVS, CDR2 FQNEAQ. V was shortened by 2 bases and J by 6 bases, with 8 bases between the two germline ends. CDR3 nucleotide sequence: TGTGCCAGCAGCTTACTGGGGTCTCAGCCCCAGCATTTT. It specifies CASSLLGSQPQHF.

The table lists this clonotype with a few counts. V and J are TRBV7-2 and TRBJ2-7; 12 nucleotides match TRBD1. V gave up 5 bases and J gave up 5 bases; unmatched junction bases: 7. The CDR3 consists of 15 residues. Germline V gene lookup returns CDR1 SGHTA and CDR2 FQGNSA. CDR3 nucleotide sequence: TGTGCCAGCAGCCGACCGGGACAGGGGGCCCACGAGCAGTACTTC. It is translated as CASSRPGQGAHEQYF.

The gene calls are TRBV10-3 and TRBJ2-3; TRBD2 agrees at 7 bases. CDR1 is ENHRY, CDR2 SYGVKD, per germline. The CDR3 consists of 14 residues. Trimming took 6 bases from V and 6 from J; bases not matched to a gene: 9. The CDR3 is CAIRPGLRSDTQYF. DNA for the CDR3: TGTGCCATCAGGCCGGGACTAAGATCTGATACGCAGTATTTT.

This clonotype has a count of ten or more. The rearrangement links TRBV12-3 or TRBV12-4 to TRBJ2-5, with D perhaps matching TRBD2 (5 bases). The CDR3 covers 18 residues. The V end lost 5 bases, the J end lost 4 bases, and 26 bases lay between the germline ends. The CDR3 bases are TGTGCCAGCAGTACCTCCCCAGGAGGCAGGACCCGTGGAGAGACCCAGTACTTC. It encodes CASSTSPGGRTRGETQYF.